Below, 8 T cell receptor beta chains from the same sample are listed, as sequenced in a study of T cell responses to AZD1222 COVID-19 vaccine. Method: immunoSEQ multiplex PCR; TCRdb's copy keeps in-frame clones and lacks some. Of about 98,000 clones in the sample, around 90% are singletons; the top ten hold under 6.5%. The source material was peripheral blood, sampled on day 0 of AZD1222 vaccination. The origin of the receptors is an adult in good health.

The V and J genes are TRBV5-1 and TRBJ1-1; 10 bases fit TRBD1. The CDR3 consists of 17 residues. Losses at the gene ends were 0 bases for V and 1 base for J; bases not matched to a gene: 6. Per germline, CDR1 SGHRS and CDR2 YFSETQ. In DNA form, the CDR3 reads TGCGCCAGCAGCTTGGGACAGGGGGCGGAGAGGAACACTGAAGCTTTCTTT. Translated: CASSLGQGAERNTEAFF.

The chain joins TRBV7-2 to TRBJ1-2; D ambiguous. Per the germline V gene, CDR1 is SGHTA and CDR2 is FQGNSA. V lost 1 base, J lost 7 bases, and 13 bases lay in between. CDR3 length: 14 amino acids. As DNA, the CDR3 is TGTGCCAGCAGCTTAGTTTCTTCTCAGACTGGCTACACCTTC. It yields the protein CASSLVSSQTGYTF.

This rearrangement joins TRBV24-1 to TRBJ1-2; D uncertain. The CDR3 contains 14 residues. Germline values: CDR1 KGHDR, CDR2 SFDVKD. The ends were cut back, 5 bases at V and 5 bases at J, with 14 bases in the middle. CDR3 sequence reads: CATSVGGYSYGYTF. CDR3 sequence (DNA): TGTGCCACCAGTGTCGGCGGCTACTCATATGGCTACACCTTC.

The chain joins TRBV6-5 to TRBJ2-1; 8 nucleotides align to TRBD1. The germline V gene encodes CDR1 MNHEY and CDR2 SVGAGI. The CDR3 covers 15 residues. The J segment lost 4 bases and the V segment lost 6 bases, leaving 8 bases of the junction unmatched. The CDR3: CASSRGDRSYNEQFF. The CDR3 nucleotides are TGTGCCAGCAGCCGTGGGGACAGGAGTTACAATGAGCAGTTCTTC.

The V and J genes are TRBV28 and TRBJ2-7, with 10 bases lining up with TRBD2. The length of the CDR3 is 18 residues. V lost 9 bases, J lost 0 bases, and 17 bases stayed unmatched. CDR1 and CDR2 from the germline V gene are MDHEN and SYDVKM. The CDR3 loop reads CASLAGGTDSYYSYEQYF. Here the CDR3 DNA reads TGTGCCAGTTTAGCGGGAGGAACAGACTCATACTACTCCTACGAGCAGTACTTC.

This sequence joins TRBV27 and TRBJ1-5; D is unclear. Looked up from germline, CDR1 is MNHEY and CDR2 is SMNVEV (reference sequence). This CDR3 has 14 amino acids. The germline V and J ends were trimmed by 3 bases and 6 bases, with 12 bases remaining between them. CDR3 nucleotides: TGTGCCAGCAGTTTGAGGCAGTTTGGTCAGCCCCAGCATTTT. Translating it yields CASSLRQFGQPQHF.

The table lists this clone with a few counts. The rearrangement links TRBV9 to TRBJ2-1, with D perhaps matching TRBD1 (6 bases). Trimming stripped 0 bases from V and 3 bases from J, with 10 bases between. CDR1 SGDLS and CDR2 YYNGEE come from the germline V gene. The CDR3 extends over 15 amino acids. The CDR3 loop reads CASSVGRGNYNEQFF. Here the CDR3 DNA reads TGTGCCAGCAGCGTAGGCAGGGGCAACTACAATGAGCAGTTCTTC. Drawing the rest from reference TRBV9 and TRBJ2-1, the complete variable domain is DSGVTQTPKHLITATGQRVTLRCSPRSGDLSVYWYQQSLDQGLQFLIQYYNGEERAKGNILERFSAQQFPDLHSELNLSSLELGDSALYFCASSVGRGNYNEQFFGPGTRLTVL.

The chain links TRBV11-2 to TRBJ2-3; TRBD2 matches at 8 bases. The ends lost 1 base at V and 0 bases at J; junction bases unmatched: 3. Germline V gives CDR1 SGHAT, CDR2 FQNNGV. The CDR3 has 16 residues. CDR3 in amino acids: CASSLVASGSTDTQYF. DNA for the CDR3: TGTGCCAGCAGCTTAGTGGCTAGCGGGAGCACAGATACGCAGTATTTT.